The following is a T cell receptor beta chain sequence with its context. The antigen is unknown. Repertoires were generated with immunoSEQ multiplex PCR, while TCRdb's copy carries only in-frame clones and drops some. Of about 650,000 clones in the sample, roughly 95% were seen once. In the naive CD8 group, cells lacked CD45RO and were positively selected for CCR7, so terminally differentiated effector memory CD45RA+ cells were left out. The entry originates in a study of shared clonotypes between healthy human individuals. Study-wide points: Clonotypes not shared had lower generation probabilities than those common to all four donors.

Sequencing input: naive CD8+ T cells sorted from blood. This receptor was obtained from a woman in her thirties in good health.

CDR3 sequence: CASGVLYEYTF. Written as DNA, the CDR3 is TGTGCCAGCGGCGTACTATACGAGTACACCTTC. This chain connects TRBV7-9 to TRBJ1-2, with no clear D. Trimming took off 8 bases at V and 11 bases at J, with 15 bases between the two ends. Germline CDR1 is SEHNR and CDR2 is FQNEAQ (reference sequence). The CDR3 extends over 11 amino acids. The full variable domain, in which reference TRBV7-9 and TRBJ1-2 provide the parts outside the CDR3, is DTGVSQNPRHKITKRGQNVTFRCDPISEHNRLYWYRQTLGQGPEFLTYFQNEAQLEKSRLLSDRFSAERPKGSFSTLEIQRTEQGDSAMYLCASGVLYEYTFGSGTRLTVV.